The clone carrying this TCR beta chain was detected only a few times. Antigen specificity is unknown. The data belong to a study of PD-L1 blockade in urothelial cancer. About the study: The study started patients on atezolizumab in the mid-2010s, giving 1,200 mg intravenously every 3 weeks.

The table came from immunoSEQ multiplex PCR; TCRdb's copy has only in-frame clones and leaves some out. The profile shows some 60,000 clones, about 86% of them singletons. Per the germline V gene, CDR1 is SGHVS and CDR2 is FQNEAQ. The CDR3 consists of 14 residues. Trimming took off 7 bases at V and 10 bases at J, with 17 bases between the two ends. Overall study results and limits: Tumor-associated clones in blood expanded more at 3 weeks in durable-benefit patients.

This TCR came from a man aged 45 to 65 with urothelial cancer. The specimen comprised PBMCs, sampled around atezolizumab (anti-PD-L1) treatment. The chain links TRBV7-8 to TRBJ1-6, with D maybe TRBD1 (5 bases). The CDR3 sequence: CASTPWEGESPLHF. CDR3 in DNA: TGTGCCAGCACCCCGTGGGAAGGGGAATCACCCCTCCACTTT.